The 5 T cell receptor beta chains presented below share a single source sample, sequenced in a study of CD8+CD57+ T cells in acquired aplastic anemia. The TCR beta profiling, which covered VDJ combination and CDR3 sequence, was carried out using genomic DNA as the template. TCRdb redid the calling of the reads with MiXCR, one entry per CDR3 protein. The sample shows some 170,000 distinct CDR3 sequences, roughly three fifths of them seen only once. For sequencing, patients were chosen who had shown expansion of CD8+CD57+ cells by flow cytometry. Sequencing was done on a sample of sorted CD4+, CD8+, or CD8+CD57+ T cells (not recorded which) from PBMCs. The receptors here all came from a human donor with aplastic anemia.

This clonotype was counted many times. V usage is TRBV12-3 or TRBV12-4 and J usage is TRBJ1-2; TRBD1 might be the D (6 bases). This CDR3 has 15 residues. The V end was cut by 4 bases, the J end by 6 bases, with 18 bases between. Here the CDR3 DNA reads TGTGCCAGCAGTTGGTCTGGGCAGGGGAGGGATGGCTACACCTTC. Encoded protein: CASSWSGQGRDGYTF.

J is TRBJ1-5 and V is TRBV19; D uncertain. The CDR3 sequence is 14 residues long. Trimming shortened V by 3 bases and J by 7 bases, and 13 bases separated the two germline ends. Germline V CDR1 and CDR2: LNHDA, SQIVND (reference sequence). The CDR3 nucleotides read TGTGCCAGTAGTATCGGGCAGAGTCTCCAGCCCCAGCATTTT. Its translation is CASSIGQSLQPQHF.

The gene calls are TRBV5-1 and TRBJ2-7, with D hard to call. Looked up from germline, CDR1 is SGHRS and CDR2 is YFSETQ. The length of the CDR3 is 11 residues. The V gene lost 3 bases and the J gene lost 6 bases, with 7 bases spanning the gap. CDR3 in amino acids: CASSSGVEQYF. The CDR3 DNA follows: TGCGCCAGCAGCTCTGGGGTCGAGCAGTACTTC.

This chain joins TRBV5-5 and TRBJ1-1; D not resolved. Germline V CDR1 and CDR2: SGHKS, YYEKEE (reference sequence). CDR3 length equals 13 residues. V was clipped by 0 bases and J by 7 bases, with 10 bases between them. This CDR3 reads CASSLVGSHEAFF. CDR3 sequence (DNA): TGTGCCAGCAGCTTGGTAGGGTCACATGAAGCTTTCTTT.

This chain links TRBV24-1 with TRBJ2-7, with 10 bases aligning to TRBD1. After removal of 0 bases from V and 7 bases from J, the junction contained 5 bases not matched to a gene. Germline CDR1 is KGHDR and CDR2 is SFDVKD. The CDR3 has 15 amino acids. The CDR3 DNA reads TGTGCCACCAGTGATTTGCTGGACAGGGGGGGTGAGCAGTACTTC. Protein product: CATSDLLDRGGEQYF.